Listed below are T cell receptor beta chains from one sample, sequenced in a study of glioma-infiltrating T cells after dendritic cell vaccination. Sequenced by immunoSEQ multiplex PCR; TCRdb stores in-frame clones only, minus some. The sample has around 90,000 clones, 81% seen once. Sequencing was performed on blood, taken after dendritic cell vaccination. These receptors were collected from a human donor with glioblastoma. Each CDR3 is given with its conserved first and last residue. A D gene is named only where the DNA matches it firmly. Not all rows give a size; the values are once, few, many and, for expanded clones, a class.

d_call	j_call	v_call	clone_size	cdr3_aa	cdr3_nt
NA	TRBJ1-5	TRBV7-9	NA	CASSLAGNTNQPQHF	TGTGCCAGCAGCTTAGCCGGGAACACCAATCAGCCCCAGCATTTT
NA	TRBJ2-5	TRBV6-5	NA	CASKGLRETQYF	TGTGCCAGCAAGGGGCTGCGAGAGACCCAGTACTTC
TRBD2	TRBJ2-4	TRBV7-9	NA	CASSLDGGAFGGIQYF	TGTGCCAGCAGCTTAGACGGGGGGGCTTTTGGTGGCATTCAGTACTTC
TRBD1	TRBJ2-1	TRBV28	few	CASSLPGRGIYNEQFF	TGTGCCAGCAGTTTACCGGGCAGGGGGATCTACAATGAGCAGTTCTTC
TRBD1	TRBJ2-6	TRBV30	NA	CAWKNRPGQGADGANVLTF	TGTGCCTGGAAGAATAGACCGGGACAGGGGGCGGATGGGGCCAACGTCCTGACTTTC
NA	TRBJ1-1	TRBV30	NA	CAWRSRGNTEAFF	TGTGCCTGGAGAAGCCGGGGGAATACTGAAGCTTTCTTT
NA	TRBJ2-5	TRBV15	few	CATSRAGGGSQETQYF	TGTGCCACCAGCAGAGCCGGAGGGGGCAGCCAAGAGACCCAGTACTTC
NA	TRBJ2-1	TRBV19	once	CASSIYGFDEQFF	TGTGCCAGTAGTATTTACGGGTTCGATGAGCAGTTCTTC
TRBD2	TRBJ2-3	TRBV9	NA	CASSVVGEGDTQYF	TGTGCCAGCAGCGTAGTCGGGGAGGGAGATACGCAGTATTTT
TRBD1	TRBJ1-6	TRBV4-1	few	CASSFLQGAGQVNSPLHF	TGCGCCAGCAGCTTCCTCCAAGGCGCGGGACAGGTTAATTCACCCCTCCACTTT
TRBD2	TRBJ2-2	TRBV5-1	NA	CASRPASGTDTGELFF	TGCGCCAGCAGACCGGCTAGCGGGACTGACACCGGGGAGCTGTTTTTT
NA	TRBJ2-6	TRBV7-9	few	CASSLVGAAMLSGANVLTF	TGTGCCAGCAGCTTAGTAGGGGCTGCCATGCTCTCTGGGGCCAACGTCCTGACTTTC
TRBD1	TRBJ2-1	TRBV25-1	NA	CASRSGQVYNEQFF	TGTGCCAGCCGATCCGGACAGGTCTACAATGAGCAGTTCTTC
NA	TRBJ1-1	TRBV5-8	NA	CASSLVDTNTEAFF	TGTGCCAGCAGCTTGGTGGACACGAACACTGAAGCTTTCTTT
TRBD1	TRBJ2-1	TRBV7-9	NA	CASSPDRVRRNEQFF	TGTGCCAGCAGCCCCGACAGGGTAAGGAGGAATGAGCAGTTCTTC
TRBD2	TRBJ2-3	TRBV19	NA	CASSISPGGGSDTQYF	TGTGCCAGTAGTATATCCCCGGGGGGTGGATCAGATACGCAGTATTTT
TRBD1	TRBJ2-3	TRBV18	few	CASSLGQGHTDTQYF	TGTGCCAGCTCTTTGGGACAGGGGCACACAGATACGCAGTATTTT
TRBD1	TRBJ2-5	TRBV2	NA	CASSEALRDRRQETQYF	TGTGCCAGCAGTGAAGCGCTTCGGGACAGGAGACAAGAGACCCAGTACTTC
NA	TRBJ2-3	TRBV7-8	NA	CASSLRPRGSADTQYF	TGTGCCAGCAGCTTAAGGCCCCGGGGATCAGCAGATACGCAGTATTTT
NA	TRBJ1-4	TRBV19	once	CASSARGMGNEKLFF	TGTGCCAGTAGCGCCCGGGGAATGGGTAATGAAAAACTGTTTTTT
TRBD1	TRBJ2-1	TRBV2	NA	CAIQKGQNNEQFF	TGTGCCATCCAGAAGGGACAGAACAATGAGCAGTTCTTC
TRBD1	TRBJ1-1	TRBV5-6	NA	CASSPPPGGTEAFF	TGTGCCAGCAGTCCCCCTCCAGGGGGCACTGAAGCTTTCTTT
TRBD2	TRBJ2-1	TRBV27	NA	CASSLRISTSGSNNEQFF	TGTGCCAGCAGTTTACGAATATCTACTAGCGGGAGTAACAATGAGCAGTTCTTC
NA	TRBJ2-2	TRBV5-1	NA	CASSSVTGSNTGELFF	TGCGCCAGCAGCTCGGTTACAGGGTCGAACACCGGGGAGCTGTTTTTT
TRBD1	TRBJ2-7	TRBV6-1	once	CASSLVRDSGGQYF	TGTGCCAGCAGCCTAGTTCGGGACAGCGGAGGGCAGTACTTC
NA	TRBJ2-1	TRBV5-1	NA	CASSLAAGLPLSYNEQFF	TGCGCCAGCAGCTTGGCCGCGGGGCTCCCCTTATCCTACAATGAGCAGTTCTTC
NA	TRBJ1-5	TRBV2	NA	CASSEALQSAQHF	TGTGCCAGCAGTGAAGCGCTCCAATCGGCCCAGCATTTT
TRBD1	TRBJ2-1	TRBV11-3	NA	CASSQQGSIDNEQFF	TGTGCCAGCAGTCAACAGGGGTCTATTGATAATGAGCAGTTCTTC
NA	TRBJ1-4	TRBV10-3	NA	CAISEASGEEKLFF	TGTGCCATCAGTGAGGCCTCGGGAGAGGAAAAACTGTTTTTT
TRBD1	TRBJ1-3	TRBV5-1	NA	CASSLGGTGSGNTIYF	TGCGCCAGCAGCTTGGGAGGGACAGGCTCTGGAAACACCATATATTTT
NA	TRBJ2-7	TRBV27	NA	CASSPRGAYEQYF	TGTGCCAGCAGTCCACGGGGTGCCTACGAGCAGTACTTC
TRBD2	TRBJ2-2	TRBV25-1	NA	CASSEGSGRVNTGELFF	TGTGCCAGCAGTGAAGGAAGCGGGAGGGTGAACACCGGGGAGCTGTTTTTT
NA	TRBJ2-1	TRBV19	NA	CASSIAPSGEQFF	TGTGCCAGTAGTATAGCCCCTTCGGGTGAGCAGTTCTTC
TRBD2	TRBJ2-5	TRBV29-1	NA	CSVFYFGGGIQETQYF	TGCAGCGTCTTCTACTTCGGGGGAGGGATTCAAGAGACCCAGTACTTC
NA	TRBJ2-5	TRBV19	few	CASRKGLRETQYF	TGTGCCAGTAGAAAGGGACTGCGGGAGACCCAGTACTTC
NA	TRBJ1-5	TRBV10-3	NA	CAISRQKDQPQHF	TGTGCCATCAGCCGACAGAAAGATCAGCCCCAGCATTTT
NA	TRBJ2-3	TRBV29-1	NA	CSVGSGTDTQYF	TGCAGCGTTGGTTCAGGCACAGATACGCAGTATTTT
NA	TRBJ2-3	TRBV5-6	NA	CASIELEDTSTDTQYF	TGTGCCAGCATCGAACTAGAGGATACTAGCACAGATACGCAGTATTTT
NA	TRBJ1-1	TRBV9	NA	CASSVDAQGDSSEAFF	TGTGCCAGCAGCGTAGACGCCCAGGGTGATAGCTCTGAAGCTTTCTTT